This T cell receptor (beta chain) is drawn from a study of Tregs in tolerant kidney transplant recipients. A single count supports this clone. The antigen is unknown. Study-wide points: Expanding Tregs on activated donor B cells appeared to best identify donor-specific TCRbeta clones. In tolerant patients, donor-specific Tregs outgrew total Tregs, suggesting antigen-driven expansion.

TCRdb's table, derived via immunoSEQ multiplex PCR, lists solely in-frame clones and lacks some. This table holds about 52,000 clones, roughly nine tenths found once. Related graft donors supplied nonmyeloablative bone marrow transplants, and mixed chimerism was transient. Thawed PBMCs were FACS-sorted into unstimulated CD4+CD25+CD127- regulatory T cells, CD4+CD25- non-regulatory cells, CD4 and CD8 cells. This material consisted of CD8+ T cells from blood (PBMCs), taken 24 months after the transplant. This receptor was identified in a human patient who received a combined kidney and bone marrow transplant. Some T cells may arise from the graft donor.

The CDR3 is CASSLVSVEQFF. In DNA, the CDR3 is TGTGCCAGCAGCTTAGTCTCCGTTGAGCAGTTCTTC. V and J are TRBV7-8 and TRBJ2-1; D remains ambiguous. The germline V gene has CDR1 SGHVS and CDR2 FQNEAQ. The CDR3 runs 12 residues. Trimming removed 1 base at V and 9 bases at J, with 7 bases between.